The entry below gives a single T cell receptor (beta chain) sequence along with its context. The authors ran a second PCR of roughly 7 to 11 cycles using a sample-barcoded 5' primer and a J-beta primer mix. TCRdb itself ran the 5' RACE reads through MiXCR, one entry per CDR3 protein. Here the sample spans hundreds of thousands of distinct CDR3 sequences, around 49% being singletons. This entry is derived from a study of blood T cells in healthy people across ages. V dropped 2 bases and J dropped 4; count of bases not matched to a gene: 8. The germline V gene encodes CDR1 DFQATT and CDR2 SNEGSKA (reference sequence). This CDR3 has 15 residues. There were healthy Caucasian individuals from Russia, aged roughly 6 to 95, serving as donors. Donors each provided about 9.5 milliliters of peripheral blood. Isolated PBMCs totaled at least 6.5 million in each sample.

V and J are TRBV20-1 and TRBJ1-1; 9 nucleotides match TRBD1. Input material: blood. This receptor was taken from a woman aged 55-69 years in good health. CDR3 sequence reads: CSARPGQGTGTEAFF. The CDR3, as DNA: TGCAGTGCTAGACCGGGACAGGGAACGGGCACTGAAGCTTTCTTT.